This is a list of T cell receptor beta chains from one sample in a study of CD8+ T cells in alopecia areata. Using immunoSEQ multiplex PCR, the repertoire was profiled, and TCRdb retains in-frame clones only, with some absent. In the table there are about 200,000 clones, less than 65% of which are singletons. The sequenced sample was CD4+ T cells sorted from blood, obtained at week 4, from a patient treated with tofacitinib. The source is a human donor with alopecia areata. CDR3s include the opening cysteine and the closing phenylalanine or tryptophan. D genes are given only for firm matches. A clone size is listed for some rows: how often the clone was seen (once, few, many), or a class if it is expanded.

NA	TRBV6-5	TRBD2	TRBJ2-5	CASSSGTSVETQYF	TGTGCCAGCAGTTCCGGGACTAGCGTTGAGACCCAGTACTTC
once	TRBV5-1	NA	TRBJ2-3	CASSLWTTQYF	TGCGCCAGCAGCTTATGGACTACGCAGTATTTT
once	TRBV30	NA	TRBJ2-7	CAWRDSSYEQYF	TGTGCCTGGAGGGACAGTTCCTACGAGCAGTACTTC
NA	TRBV29-1	TRBD1	TRBJ1-1	CSVRQGFMNTEAFF	TGCAGCGTGCGACAGGGATTCATGAACACTGAAGCTTTCTTT
NA	TRBV4-3	TRBD2	TRBJ2-5	CASSEGLAGAQYF	TGCGCCAGCAGCGAGGGACTAGCGGGGGCCCAGTACTTC
few	TRBV5-1	NA	TRBJ1-4	CASSPVTTNEKLFF	TGCGCCAGCAGCCCGGTAACAACTAATGAAAAACTGTTTTTT
few	TRBV14	NA	TRBJ1-2	CASSQDYGYTF	TGTGCCAGCAGCCAGGACTATGGCTACACCTTC
NA	TRBV2	TRBD2	TRBJ2-1	CATHGGGSYNEQFF	TGTGCCACCCACGGGGGGGGGTCCTACAATGAGCAGTTCTTC
few	TRBV2	TRBD2	TRBJ2-2	CASSVGLAGNTGELFF	TGTGCCAGCAGTGTAGGTCTAGCGGGAAACACCGGGGAGCTGTTTTTT
NA	TRBV28	NA	TRBJ1-6	CASSSPGSPLHF	TGTGCCAGCAGTTCTCCCGGGTCACCCCTCCACTTT
NA	TRBV5-6	NA	TRBJ1-2	CASSSSGWINYGYTF	TGTGCCAGCAGCTCCTCAGGGTGGATTAACTATGGCTACACCTTC
NA	TRBV5-1	TRBD2	TRBJ2-7	CASRMGLATYEQYF	TGCGCCAGCAGGATGGGACTAGCAACTTACGAGCAGTACTTC
NA	TRBV14	NA	TRBJ2-6	CASSFKPGANVLTF	TGTGCCAGCAGTTTTAAGCCTGGGGCCAACGTCCTGACTTTC
NA	TRBV30	TRBD1	TRBJ1-1	CAWSLDRGEAFF	TGTGCCTGGAGCTTGGACAGGGGCGAAGCTTTCTTT
few	TRBV5-4	NA	TRBJ1-2	CASSSRQGRGYGYTF	TGTGCCAGCAGCTCCCGGCAGGGGCGGGGCTATGGCTACACCTTC
NA	TRBV7-8	TRBD1	TRBJ1-2	CASSSQGASYGYTF	TGTGCCAGCAGCTCACAGGGGGCGTCCTATGGCTACACCTTC
few	TRBV6-5	NA	TRBJ2-3	CASSTGAYTDTQYF	TGTGCCAGCAGCACCGGGGCCTACACAGATACGCAGTATTTT
NA	TRBV4-3	NA	TRBJ1-2	CASSLLQGSGYTF	TGCGCCAGCAGCCTTTTACAGGGAAGTGGCTACACCTTC
few	TRBV4-1	NA	TRBJ2-5	CASSQAQGETQYF	TGCGCCAGCAGCCAAGCTCAGGGAGAGACCCAGTACTTC
few	TRBV7-2	TRBD1	TRBJ1-5	CASSLGTGSNQPQHF	TGTGCCAGCAGCCTTGGGACAGGGAGTAATCAGCCCCAGCATTTT
once	TRBV28	TRBD1	TRBJ1-2	CASTQGGAYYGYTF	TGTGCCAGCACCCAGGGGGGGGCGTACTATGGCTACACCTTC
many	TRBV2	NA	TRBJ1-1	CASSEISEAFF	TGTGCCAGCAGTGAGATCTCAGAAGCTTTCTTT
NA	TRBV19	NA	TRBJ1-1	CASDLGAGNTEAFF	TGTGCCAGCGACCTGGGGGCCGGGAACACTGAAGCTTTCTTT
NA	TRBV7-9	NA	TRBJ1-5	CASSPGLFEQPQHF	TGTGCCAGCAGCCCCGGGCTATTCGAACAGCCCCAGCATTTT
NA	TRBV7-9	NA	TRBJ1-2	CASEWGNYGYTF	TGTGCCAGCGAGTGGGGTAACTATGGCTACACCTTC
NA	TRBV29-1	NA	TRBJ1-1	CSVGARQRGTEAFF	TGCAGCGTTGGGGCACGCCAAAGGGGCACTGAAGCTTTCTTT
NA	TRBV6-1	NA	TRBJ2-3	CASSARGQGGDTQYF	TGTGCCAGCAGTGCCCGGGGCCAAGGGGGGGATACGCAGTATTTT
NA	TRBV2	TRBD1	TRBJ1-1	CASRVTGGAGNTEAFF	TGTGCCAGCAGGGTTACAGGGGGCGCGGGGAACACTGAAGCTTTCTTT
NA	TRBV15	NA	TRBJ1-5	CATSSEMGNQPQHF	TGTGCCACCAGCAGTGAAATGGGCAATCAGCCCCAGCATTTT
few	TRBV7-2	TRBD1	TRBJ2-7	CASSLTGTGGSEQYF	TGTGCCAGCAGCTTGACCGGGACAGGGGGTTCCGAGCAGTACTTC
NA	TRBV5-6	NA	TRBJ2-5	CASSPWAGEYQETQYF	TGTGCCAGCAGCCCGTGGGCTGGGGAGTACCAAGAGACCCAGTACTTC
NA	TRBV25-1	NA	TRBJ2-3	CASREEDTQYF	TGTGCCAGCAGAGAGGAGGATACGCAGTATTTT
NA	TRBV7-9	NA	TRBJ2-3	CASSSGAGSGTDTQYF	TGTGCCAGCAGCTCGGGGGCAGGGTCGGGCACAGATACGCAGTATTTT
once	TRBV28	NA	TRBJ2-7	CASSHPYEQYF	TGTGCCAGCAGCCACCCCTACGAGCAGTACTTC
NA	TRBV2	NA	TRBJ2-5	CASSTLPQAHF	TGTGCCAGCAGCACTTTACCCCAGGCCCACTTC
NA	TRBV9	NA	TRBJ1-5	CASNREINQPQHF	TGTGCCAGTAACAGGGAGATAAATCAGCCCCAGCATTTT
NA	TRBV7-2	NA	TRBJ1-2	CASSLVRVGYGYTF	TGTGCCAGCAGCTTAGTCCGCGTGGGCTATGGCTACACCTTC
NA	TRBV25-1	NA	TRBJ1-2	CASSAPTDRLGYTF	TGTGCCAGCAGTGCGCCGACGGACCGTCTGGGCTACACCTTC
NA	TRBV28	TRBD2	TRBJ2-7	CASSLGTSSGEQYF	TGTGCCAGCAGTTTGGGGACTAGTTCGGGCGAGCAGTACTTC
NA	TRBV30	TRBD2	TRBJ2-5	CAWGAGTSGQETQYF	TGTGCCTGGGGTGCAGGGACTAGCGGACAAGAGACCCAGTACTTC
NA	TRBV6-5	NA	TRBJ1-3	CASSYEGRSGNTIYF	TGTGCCAGCAGTTACGAAGGGAGGTCTGGAAACACCATATATTTT
NA	TRBV30	TRBD1	TRBJ1-2	CAWSPQGQGYGYTF	TGTGCCTGGAGTCCCCAGGGACAGGGTTATGGCTACACCTTC
NA	TRBV15	NA	TRBJ1-3	CATSRKDSHSGNTIYF	TGTGCCACCAGCAGGAAGGACAGCCACTCTGGAAACACCATATATTTT
many	TRBV2	TRBD1	TRBJ2-4	CASSVDRSGIQYF	TGTGCCAGCAGTGTGGACAGGAGCGGCATTCAGTACTTC
NA	TRBV29-1	TRBD1	TRBJ1-1	CSVVDQQGGNTEAFF	TGCAGCGTTGTGGACCAACAGGGGGGGAACACTGAAGCTTTCTTT
NA	TRBV6-1	TRBD1	TRBJ1-6	CASSDKPFLTGTFNSPLHF	TGTGCCAGCAGTGACAAGCCCTTCTTGACAGGGACCTTTAATTCACCCCTCCACTTT
few	TRBV5-1	NA	TRBJ2-1	CASSPARVEDEQFF	TGCGCCAGCAGCCCCGCCAGGGTGGAAGATGAGCAGTTCTTC
NA	TRBV9	NA	TRBJ1-4	CASSVGVSGGKLFF	TGTGCCAGCAGCGTAGGTGTCAGCGGAGGAAAACTGTTTTTT
NA	TRBV6-5	TRBD1	TRBJ2-4	CASSYSRQGKNIQYF	TGTGCCAGCAGTTACTCGCGACAGGGGAAAAACATTCAGTACTTC
NA	TRBV5-6	NA	TRBJ2-1	CASSPTGAGSYNEQFF	TGTGCCAGCAGCCCGACGGGGGCCGGATCCTACAATGAGCAGTTCTTC
NA	TRBV6-5	NA	TRBJ1-6	CASSYSFTVYSPLHF	TGTGCCAGCAGTTACTCGTTCACAGTCTATTCACCCCTCCACTTT
NA	TRBV19	TRBD1	TRBJ1-2	CASRTTGTGSYGYTF	TGTGCCAGTAGAACAACCGGGACAGGATCCTATGGCTACACCTTC
NA	TRBV19	TRBD1	TRBJ1-5	CASSMEWDRGNSNQPQHF	TGTGCCAGTAGTATGGAATGGGACAGGGGCAATAGCAATCAGCCCCAGCATTTT
NA	TRBV6-5	NA	TRBJ2-5	CASSKGRKETQYF	TGTGCCAGCAGTAAGGGACGGAAAGAGACCCAGTACTTC
NA	TRBV7-9	NA	TRBJ1-6	CASSLDRSSYNSPLHF	TGTGCCAGCAGCCTCGACAGGAGCTCCTATAATTCACCCCTCCACTTT
once	TRBV29-1	NA	TRBJ1-2	CSGGVSNYGYTF	TGCAGCGGTGGCGTGAGCAACTATGGCTACACCTTC
NA	TRBV11-2	NA	TRBJ2-7	CASSLPSLREQYF	TGTGCCAGCAGCCTGCCTAGCCTCCGCGAGCAGTACTTC
NA	TRBV7-2	NA	TRBJ1-1	CASSLAHRTEAFF	TGTGCCAGCAGCTTAGCGCATAGGACTGAAGCTTTCTTT
NA	TRBV11-2	TRBD1	TRBJ2-7	CASSSGTVPLGYF	TGTGCCAGCAGCTCAGGGACAGTGCCGCTGGGGTACTTC